This T cell receptor beta chain was captured by sequencing in a study of T cell responses to AZD1222 COVID-19 vaccine. Assay used: immunoSEQ multiplex PCR; TCRdb lists only in-frame clones, some missing. The data contain 97,000 or so clones, around 83% of them singletons. Note on this clone: Its matching antigen is unknown.

Germline loops: CDR1 LNHDA, CDR2 SQIVND (reference sequence). The CDR3 loop spans 14 amino acids. Study-wide results and caveats: Females outnumbered males among donors, who were mostly white British; clonal diversity was possibly underestimated. Once two AZD1222 doses were given, Spike-specific TCR breadth and depth went up.

The chain has TRBV19 and TRBJ2-2; 9 positions agree with TRBD1. This TCR was recovered from an adult in good health. The material sequenced was peripheral blood, taken on day 0 of AZD1222 vaccination. The CDR3 nucleotides read TGTGTCTCTGAGGACAGGGGTAACACCGGGGAGCTGTTTTTT. Its protein product is CVSEDRGNTGELFF. Together with reference TRBV19 and TRBJ2-2, the CDR3 gives the full variable domain: DGGITQSPKYLFRKEGQNVTLSCEQNLNHDAMYWYRQDPGQGLRLIYYSQIVNDFQKGDIAEGYSVSREKKESFPLTVTSAQKNPTAFYLCVSEDRGNTGELFFGEGSRLTVL.